The source of this T cell receptor (beta chain) is a study of shared clonotypes between healthy human individuals. The run depth of the assay was deep. Clones were read by immunoSEQ multiplex PCR, and TCRdb kept only the in-frame ones, dropping some. The data contain roughly 700,000 clones, around 74% of them singletons. Donors, without exception, were Caucasian adults residing in Nashville, Tennessee. Whole-study findings and limits: Sharing across four donors was highest in naive CD4 (approximately 5%) and lowest in memory CD8 (approximately 0.4%).

This clone was seen only once. Antigen unknown. The CDR3 spans 14 residues. J gave up 4 bases and V 5 bases, and 7 bases lay outside the gene matches. CDR1 is LGHNT and CDR2 is FRNRAP in the germline V gene. V is TRBV12-5 and J is TRBJ1-1, with 7 bases that match TRBD1. The sample taken for sequencing was memory CD4+ T cells sorted from blood. Subset: CD45RA-negative fraction. The TCR was taken from a woman aged 25-40 years in good health. CDR3 protein: CASGPAAGGTEAFF. The DNA for the CDR3 is TGTGCTAGTGGTCCCGCCGCAGGGGGCACTGAAGCTTTCTTT.